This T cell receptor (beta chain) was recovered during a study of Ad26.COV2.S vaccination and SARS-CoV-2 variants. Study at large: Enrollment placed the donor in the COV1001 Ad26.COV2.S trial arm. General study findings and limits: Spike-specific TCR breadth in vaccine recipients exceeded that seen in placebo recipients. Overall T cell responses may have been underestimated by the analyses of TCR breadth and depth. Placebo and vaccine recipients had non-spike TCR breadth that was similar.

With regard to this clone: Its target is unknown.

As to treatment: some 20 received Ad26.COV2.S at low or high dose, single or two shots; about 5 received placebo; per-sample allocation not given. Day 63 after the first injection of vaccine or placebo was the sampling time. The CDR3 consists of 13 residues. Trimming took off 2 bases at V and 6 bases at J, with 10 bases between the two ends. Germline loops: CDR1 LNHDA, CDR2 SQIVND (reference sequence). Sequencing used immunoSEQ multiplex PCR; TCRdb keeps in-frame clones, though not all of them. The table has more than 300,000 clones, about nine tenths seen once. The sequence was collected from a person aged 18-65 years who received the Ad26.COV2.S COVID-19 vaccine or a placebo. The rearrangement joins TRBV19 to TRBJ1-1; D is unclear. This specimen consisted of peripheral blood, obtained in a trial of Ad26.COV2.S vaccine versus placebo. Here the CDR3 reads CASSILGIAEAFF. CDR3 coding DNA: TGTGCCAGTAGTATACTCGGAATCGCTGAAGCTTTCTTT.